This TCR beta chain was profiled in a study of regulatory T cells in long-lasting Graves disease. Study information: Graves' patients with a new diagnosis had received antithyroid drugs under 3 months.

Trimming left V 5 bases short and J 10 bases short, with 18 bases between. The CDR3 runs to 14 residues. The germline V gene encodes CDR1 KGHSH and CDR2 LQKENI. As for time point: newly diagnosed GD, antithyroid drugs for less than 3 months. PBMC RNA served as the TCR library source. This clonotype was detected only a few times. For TCR beta, libraries came from iRepertoire HTBI primers and Arm-PCR of CDR3 regions. TCRdb reprocessed the multiplex PCR reads with MiXCR, giving one entry per CDR3 protein. In the table there are 550,000 to 700,000 distinct CDR3 sequences, approximately 16% of which are singletons. The same sample was also studied in work on T cells in Graves' hyperthyroidism and ophthalmopathy. That work contributes: Patients showing uncontrolled infection, other autoimmune disease, pregnancy or lactation were ineligible. Primed by the HTBI set, a first-round RT-PCR was run on the TCR CDR3.

This chain uses TRBV18 with TRBJ1-5; no clear D. The sequences come from peripheral blood mononuclear cells (PBMCs), collected at new diagnosis, from a patient treated with antithyroid drugs. The receptor was derived from a man between 18 and 29 years old with Graves disease. Here the CDR3 DNA reads TGTGCCAGCTCAGCCCGAGAAGCGAACTCCCCCCAGCATTTT. Translated: CASSAREANSPQHF.